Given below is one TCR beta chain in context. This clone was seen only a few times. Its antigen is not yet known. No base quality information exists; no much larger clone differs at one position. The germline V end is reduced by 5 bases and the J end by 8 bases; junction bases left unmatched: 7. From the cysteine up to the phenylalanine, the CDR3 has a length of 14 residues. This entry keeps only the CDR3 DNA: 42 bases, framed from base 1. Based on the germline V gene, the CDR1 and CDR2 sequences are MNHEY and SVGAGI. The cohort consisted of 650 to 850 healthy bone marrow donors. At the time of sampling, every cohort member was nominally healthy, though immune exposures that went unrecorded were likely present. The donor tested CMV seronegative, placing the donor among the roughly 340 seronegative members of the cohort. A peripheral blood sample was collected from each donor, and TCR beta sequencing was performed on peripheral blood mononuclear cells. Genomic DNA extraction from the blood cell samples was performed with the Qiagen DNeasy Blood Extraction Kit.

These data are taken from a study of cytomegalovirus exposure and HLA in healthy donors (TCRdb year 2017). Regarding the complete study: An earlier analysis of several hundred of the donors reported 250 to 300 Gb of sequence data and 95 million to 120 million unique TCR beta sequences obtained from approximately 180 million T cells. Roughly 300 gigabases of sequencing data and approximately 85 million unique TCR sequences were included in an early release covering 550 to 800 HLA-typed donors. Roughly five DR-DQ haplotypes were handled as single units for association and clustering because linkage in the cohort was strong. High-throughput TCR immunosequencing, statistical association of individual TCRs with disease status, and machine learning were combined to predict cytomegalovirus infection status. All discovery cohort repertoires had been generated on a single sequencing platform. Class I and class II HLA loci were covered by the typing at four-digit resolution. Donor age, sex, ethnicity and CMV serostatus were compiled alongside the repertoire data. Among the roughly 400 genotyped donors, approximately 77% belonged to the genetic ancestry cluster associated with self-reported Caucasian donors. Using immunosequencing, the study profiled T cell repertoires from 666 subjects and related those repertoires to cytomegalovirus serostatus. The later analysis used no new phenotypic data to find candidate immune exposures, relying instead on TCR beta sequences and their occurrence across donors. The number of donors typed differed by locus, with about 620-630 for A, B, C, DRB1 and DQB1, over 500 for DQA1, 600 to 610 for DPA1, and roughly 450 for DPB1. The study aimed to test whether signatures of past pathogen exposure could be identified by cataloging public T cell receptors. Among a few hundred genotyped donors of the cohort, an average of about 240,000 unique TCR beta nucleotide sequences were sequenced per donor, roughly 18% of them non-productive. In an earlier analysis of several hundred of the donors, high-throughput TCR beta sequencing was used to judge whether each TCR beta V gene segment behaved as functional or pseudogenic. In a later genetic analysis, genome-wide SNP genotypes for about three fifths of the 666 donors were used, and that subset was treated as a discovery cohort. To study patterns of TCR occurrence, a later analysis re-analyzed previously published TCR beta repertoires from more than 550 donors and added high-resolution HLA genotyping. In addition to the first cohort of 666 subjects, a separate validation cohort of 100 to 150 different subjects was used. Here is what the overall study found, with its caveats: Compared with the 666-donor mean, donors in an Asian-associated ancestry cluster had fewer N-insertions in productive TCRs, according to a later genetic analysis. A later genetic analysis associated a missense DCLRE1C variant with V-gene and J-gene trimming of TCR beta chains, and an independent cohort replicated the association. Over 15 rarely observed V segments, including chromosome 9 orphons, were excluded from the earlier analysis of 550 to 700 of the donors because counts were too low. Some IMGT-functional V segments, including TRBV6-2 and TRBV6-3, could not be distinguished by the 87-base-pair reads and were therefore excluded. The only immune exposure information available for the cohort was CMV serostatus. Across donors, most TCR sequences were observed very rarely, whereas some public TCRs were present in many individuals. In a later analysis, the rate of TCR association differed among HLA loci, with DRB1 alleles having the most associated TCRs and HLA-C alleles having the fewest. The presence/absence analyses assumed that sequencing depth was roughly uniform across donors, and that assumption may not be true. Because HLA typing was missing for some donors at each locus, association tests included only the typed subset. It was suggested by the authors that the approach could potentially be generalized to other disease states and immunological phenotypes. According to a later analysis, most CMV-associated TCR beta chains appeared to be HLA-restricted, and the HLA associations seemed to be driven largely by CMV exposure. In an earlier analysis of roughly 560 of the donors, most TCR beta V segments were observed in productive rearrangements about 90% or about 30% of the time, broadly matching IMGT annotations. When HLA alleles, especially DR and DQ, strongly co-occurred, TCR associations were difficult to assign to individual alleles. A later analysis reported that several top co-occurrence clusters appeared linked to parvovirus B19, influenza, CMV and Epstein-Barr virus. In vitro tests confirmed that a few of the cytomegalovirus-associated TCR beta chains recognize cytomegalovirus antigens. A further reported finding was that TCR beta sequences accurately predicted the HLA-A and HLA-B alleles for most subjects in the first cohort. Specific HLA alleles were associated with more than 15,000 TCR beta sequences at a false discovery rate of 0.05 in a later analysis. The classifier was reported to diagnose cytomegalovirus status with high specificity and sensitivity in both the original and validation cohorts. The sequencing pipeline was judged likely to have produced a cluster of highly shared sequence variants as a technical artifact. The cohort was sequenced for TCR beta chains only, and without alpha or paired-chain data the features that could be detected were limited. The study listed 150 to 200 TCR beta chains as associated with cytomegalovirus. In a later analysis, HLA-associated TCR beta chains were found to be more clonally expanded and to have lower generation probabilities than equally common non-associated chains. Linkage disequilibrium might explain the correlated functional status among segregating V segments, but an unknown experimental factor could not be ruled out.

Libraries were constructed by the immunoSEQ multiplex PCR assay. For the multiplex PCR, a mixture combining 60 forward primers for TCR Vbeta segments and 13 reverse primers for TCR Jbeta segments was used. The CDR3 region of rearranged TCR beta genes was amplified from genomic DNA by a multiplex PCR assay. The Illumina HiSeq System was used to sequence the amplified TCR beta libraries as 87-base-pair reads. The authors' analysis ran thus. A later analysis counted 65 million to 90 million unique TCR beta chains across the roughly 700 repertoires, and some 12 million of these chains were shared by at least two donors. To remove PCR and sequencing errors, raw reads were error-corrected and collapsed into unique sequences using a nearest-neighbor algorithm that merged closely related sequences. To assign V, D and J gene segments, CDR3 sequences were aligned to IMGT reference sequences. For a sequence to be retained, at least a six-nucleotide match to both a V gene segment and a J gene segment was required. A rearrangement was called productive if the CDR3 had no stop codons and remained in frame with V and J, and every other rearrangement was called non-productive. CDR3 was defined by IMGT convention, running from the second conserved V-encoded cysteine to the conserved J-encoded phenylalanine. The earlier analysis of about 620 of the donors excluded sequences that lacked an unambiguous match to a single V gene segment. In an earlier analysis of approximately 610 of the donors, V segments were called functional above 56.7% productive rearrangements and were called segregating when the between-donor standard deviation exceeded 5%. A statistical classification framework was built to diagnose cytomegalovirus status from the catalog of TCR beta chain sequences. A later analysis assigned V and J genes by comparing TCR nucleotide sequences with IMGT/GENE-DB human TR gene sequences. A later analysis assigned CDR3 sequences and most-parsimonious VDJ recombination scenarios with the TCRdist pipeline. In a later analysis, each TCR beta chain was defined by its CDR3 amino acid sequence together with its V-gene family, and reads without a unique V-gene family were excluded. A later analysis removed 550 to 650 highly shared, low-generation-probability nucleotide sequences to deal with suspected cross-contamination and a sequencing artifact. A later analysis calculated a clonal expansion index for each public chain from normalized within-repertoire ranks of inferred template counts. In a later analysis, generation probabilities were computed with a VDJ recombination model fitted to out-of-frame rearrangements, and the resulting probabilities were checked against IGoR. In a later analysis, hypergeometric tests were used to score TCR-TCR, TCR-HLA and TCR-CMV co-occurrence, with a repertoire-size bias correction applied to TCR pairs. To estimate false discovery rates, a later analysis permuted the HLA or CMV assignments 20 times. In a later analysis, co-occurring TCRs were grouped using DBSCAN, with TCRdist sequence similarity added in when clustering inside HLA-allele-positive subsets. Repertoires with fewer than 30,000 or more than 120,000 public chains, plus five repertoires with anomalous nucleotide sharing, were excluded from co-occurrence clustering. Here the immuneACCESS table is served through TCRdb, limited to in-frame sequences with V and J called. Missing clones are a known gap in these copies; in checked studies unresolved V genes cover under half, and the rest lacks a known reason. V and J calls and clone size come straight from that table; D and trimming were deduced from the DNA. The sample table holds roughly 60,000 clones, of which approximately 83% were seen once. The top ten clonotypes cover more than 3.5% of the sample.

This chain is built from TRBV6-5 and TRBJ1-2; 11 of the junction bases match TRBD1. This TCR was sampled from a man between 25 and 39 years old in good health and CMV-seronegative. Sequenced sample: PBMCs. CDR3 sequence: CASSPGQGVVGYTF. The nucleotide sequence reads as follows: TGTGCCAGCAGTCCGGGACAGGGGGTCGTGGGCTACACCTTC.